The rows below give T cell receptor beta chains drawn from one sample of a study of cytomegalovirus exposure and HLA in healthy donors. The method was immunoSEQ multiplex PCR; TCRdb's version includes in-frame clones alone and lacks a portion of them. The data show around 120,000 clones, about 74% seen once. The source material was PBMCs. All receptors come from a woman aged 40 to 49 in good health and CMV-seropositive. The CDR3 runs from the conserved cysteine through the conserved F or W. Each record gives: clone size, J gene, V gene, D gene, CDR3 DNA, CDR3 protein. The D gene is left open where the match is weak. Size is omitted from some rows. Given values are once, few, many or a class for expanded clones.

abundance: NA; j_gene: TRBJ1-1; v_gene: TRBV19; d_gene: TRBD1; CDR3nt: TGTGCCAGTAGTACCGGGACAGGGGGCCCAGCTTTCTTT; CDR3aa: CASSTGTGGPAFF
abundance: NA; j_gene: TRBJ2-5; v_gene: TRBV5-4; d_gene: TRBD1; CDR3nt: TGTGCCAGCAGCTTTCCGGGACAGGGAAAAGAGACCCAGTACTTC; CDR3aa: CASSFPGQGKETQYF
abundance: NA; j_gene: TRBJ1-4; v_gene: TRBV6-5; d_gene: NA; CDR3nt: TGTGCCAGCCCTTCTAAGACAGGTCTTAATGAAAAACTGTTTTTT; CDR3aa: CASPSKTGLNEKLFF
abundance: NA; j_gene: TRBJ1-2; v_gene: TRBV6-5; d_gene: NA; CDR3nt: TGTGCCAGCAGCCAGGGTAATGGCTACACCTTC; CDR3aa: CASSQGNGYTF
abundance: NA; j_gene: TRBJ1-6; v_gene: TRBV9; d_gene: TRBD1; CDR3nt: TGTGCCAGCAGCGTCAGGGGGGATAATTCACCCCTCCACTTT; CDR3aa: CASSVRGDNSPLHF
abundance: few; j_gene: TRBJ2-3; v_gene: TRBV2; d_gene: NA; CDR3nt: TGTGCCAGCAGTGTATTTAGCGGTGGCACAGATACGCAGTATTTT; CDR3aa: CASSVFSGGTDTQYF
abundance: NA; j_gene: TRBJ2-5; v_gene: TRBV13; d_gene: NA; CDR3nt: TGTGCCAGCAGCGTCACCCCCGGACTGGAAGAGACCCAGTACTTC; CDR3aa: CASSVTPGLEETQYF
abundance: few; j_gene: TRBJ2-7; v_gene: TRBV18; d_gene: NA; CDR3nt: TGTGCCAGCTCCCCACAACAGGACTCCTACGAGCAGTACTTC; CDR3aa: CASSPQQDSYEQYF
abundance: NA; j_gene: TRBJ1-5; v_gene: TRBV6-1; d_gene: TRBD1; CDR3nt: TGTGCCAGCAGTGAGGCCAGGGGGAGAGGTCAGCCCCAGCATTTT; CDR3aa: CASSEARGRGQPQHF
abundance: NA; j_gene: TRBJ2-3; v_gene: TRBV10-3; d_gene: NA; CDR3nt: TGTGCCATCAGTGCTGGGACCCCAGCAGGGGCAGATACGCAGTATTTT; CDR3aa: CAISAGTPAGADTQYF
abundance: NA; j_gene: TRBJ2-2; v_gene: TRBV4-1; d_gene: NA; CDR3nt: TGCGCCAGCACTCCGAACACCGGGGAGCTGTTTTTT; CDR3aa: CASTPNTGELFF
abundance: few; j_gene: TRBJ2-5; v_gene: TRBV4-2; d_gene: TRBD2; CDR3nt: TGTGCCAGCAGCGTTGACGGGGCGGGGGGCCTTGTTACCCAGTACTTC; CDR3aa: CASSVDGAGGLVTQYF
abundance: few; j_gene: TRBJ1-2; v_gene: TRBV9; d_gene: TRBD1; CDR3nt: TGTGCCAGCAGCGCATCCGGGACAGGGGGCAGTTACGGCTACACCTTC; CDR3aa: CASSASGTGGSYGYTF
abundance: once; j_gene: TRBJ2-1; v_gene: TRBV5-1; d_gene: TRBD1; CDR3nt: TGCGCCAGCAGCTGGACAGGAGGTGAGCAGTTCTTC; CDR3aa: CASSWTGGEQFF
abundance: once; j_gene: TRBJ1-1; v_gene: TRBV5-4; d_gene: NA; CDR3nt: TGTGCCAGCAGCTTTCCGGGAATGAACACTGAAGCTTTCTTT; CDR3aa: CASSFPGMNTEAFF
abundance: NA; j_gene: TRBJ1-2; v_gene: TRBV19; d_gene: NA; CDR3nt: TGTGCCAGTAGTATGCAGGGTGGCGGCTACACCTTC; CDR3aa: CASSMQGGGYTF
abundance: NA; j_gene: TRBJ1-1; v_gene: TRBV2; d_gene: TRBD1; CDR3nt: TGTGCCAGCAGTGGACAGGGGGCTGGAACTGAAGCTTTCTTT; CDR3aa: CASSGQGAGTEAFF
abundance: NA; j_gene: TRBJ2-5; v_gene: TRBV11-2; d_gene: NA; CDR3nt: TGTGCCAGCAGCTTAAGAACCGGCGGGGAGACCCAGTACTTC; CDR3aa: CASSLRTGGETQYF
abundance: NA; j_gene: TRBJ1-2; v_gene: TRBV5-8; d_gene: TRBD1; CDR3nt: TGTGCCAGCAGCTTGGGGACGGACAGGGGTTATGGCTACACCTTC; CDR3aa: CASSLGTDRGYGYTF
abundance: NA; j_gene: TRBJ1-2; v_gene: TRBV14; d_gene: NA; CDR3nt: TGTGCCAGCAGCCCCACAGGGCGACGCACCTATGGCTACACCTTC; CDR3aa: CASSPTGRRTYGYTF
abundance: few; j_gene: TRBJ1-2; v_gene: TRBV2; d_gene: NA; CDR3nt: TGTGCCAGCAGCGGTTCTTGGGGCTACACCTTC; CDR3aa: CASSGSWGYTF
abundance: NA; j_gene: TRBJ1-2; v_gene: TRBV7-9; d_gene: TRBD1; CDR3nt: TGTGCCAGCAGCTTAGATCTGACAGGGGGACATGGCTACACCTTC; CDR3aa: CASSLDLTGGHGYTF
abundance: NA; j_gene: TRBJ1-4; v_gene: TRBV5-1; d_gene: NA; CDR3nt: TGCGCCAGCAGCTCAACCCCAGGGGCACCTGCAACTAATGAAAAACTGTTTTTT; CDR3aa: CASSSTPGAPATNEKLFF
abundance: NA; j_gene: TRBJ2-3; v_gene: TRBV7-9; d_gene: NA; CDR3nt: TGTGCCAGCAGTTATTTTACGGGGAACCCCTTCCATTTT; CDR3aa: CASSYFTGNPFHF
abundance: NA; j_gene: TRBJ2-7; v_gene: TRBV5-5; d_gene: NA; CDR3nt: TGTGCCAGCAGCTTGGCCGGGGGATCCGAGCAGTACTTC; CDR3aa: CASSLAGGSEQYF
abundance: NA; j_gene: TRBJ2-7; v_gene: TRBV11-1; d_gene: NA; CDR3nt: TGTGCCAGCAGCGTCCGGGTCCGCTCCTACGAGCAGTACTTC; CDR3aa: CASSVRVRSYEQYF
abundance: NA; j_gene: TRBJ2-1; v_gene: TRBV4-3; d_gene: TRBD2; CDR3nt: TGCGCCAGCAGCCAAGATGGGGGTAGCGGGAGTCATGAGCAGTTCTTC; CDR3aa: CASSQDGGSGSHEQFF
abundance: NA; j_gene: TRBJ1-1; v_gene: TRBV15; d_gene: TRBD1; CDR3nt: TGTGCCACCAGCAGAGTCGACAGGGTAAACACTGAAGCTTTCTTT; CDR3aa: CATSRVDRVNTEAFF
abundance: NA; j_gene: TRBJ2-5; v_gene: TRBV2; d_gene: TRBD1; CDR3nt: TGTGCCAGCAGGAGATCCGGGACAGGGATGGAGGAGACCCAGTACTTC; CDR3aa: CASRRSGTGMEETQYF
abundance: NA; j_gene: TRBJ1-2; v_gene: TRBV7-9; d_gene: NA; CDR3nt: TGTGCCAGCAGCTCGACAGAAGGCTATGGCTACACCTTC; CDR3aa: CASSSTEGYGYTF
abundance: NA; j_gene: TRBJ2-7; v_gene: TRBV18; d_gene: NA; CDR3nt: TGTGCCAGCTCACCAAAGGGACTGGAGTACTACGAGCAGTACTTC; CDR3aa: CASSPKGLEYYEQYF
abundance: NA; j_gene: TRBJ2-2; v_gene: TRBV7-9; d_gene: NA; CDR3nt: TGTGCCAGCAGCCCTGGAGTCTGGGAGCTGTTTTTT; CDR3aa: CASSPGVWELFF
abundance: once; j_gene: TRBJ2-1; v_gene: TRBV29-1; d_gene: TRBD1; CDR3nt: TGCAGCCCGGGACAGGCCTACAATGAGCAGTTCTTC; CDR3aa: CSPGQAYNEQFF
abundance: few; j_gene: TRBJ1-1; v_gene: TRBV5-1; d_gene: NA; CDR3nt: TGCGCCAGCAGCTTGGTGCCCGGGGAGACTGAAGCTTTCTTT; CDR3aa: CASSLVPGETEAFF
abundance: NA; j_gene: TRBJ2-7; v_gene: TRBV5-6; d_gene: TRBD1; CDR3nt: TGTGCCAGCAGCTTGCCGGGACAGGGGTCCTACGAGCAGTACTTC; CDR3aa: CASSLPGQGSYEQYF
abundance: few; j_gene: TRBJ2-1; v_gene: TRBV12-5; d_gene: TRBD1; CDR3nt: TGTGCTAGTGGTTTGGTACATGGGGACAGGAACTACAATGAGCAGTTCTTC; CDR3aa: CASGLVHGDRNYNEQFF
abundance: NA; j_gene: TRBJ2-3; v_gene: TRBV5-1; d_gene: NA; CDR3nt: TGCGCCAGCAGCGCGGAGGGCCCAATGGATACGCAGTATTTT; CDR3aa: CASSAEGPMDTQYF
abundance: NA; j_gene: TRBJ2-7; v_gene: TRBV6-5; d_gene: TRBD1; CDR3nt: TGTGCCAGCAGTTACGACCCAGGACAGGGTTACGAGCAGTACTTC; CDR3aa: CASSYDPGQGYEQYF
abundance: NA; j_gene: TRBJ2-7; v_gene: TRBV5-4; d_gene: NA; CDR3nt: TGTGCCAGCAGCCAGGGGCTAGCGGAAACCTACGAGCAGTACTTC; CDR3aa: CASSQGLAETYEQYF
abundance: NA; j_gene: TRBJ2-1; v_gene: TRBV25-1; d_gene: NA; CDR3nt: TGTGCCAGCAGTGAAGGAGGGAGGAATGAGCAGTTCTTC; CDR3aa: CASSEGGRNEQFF
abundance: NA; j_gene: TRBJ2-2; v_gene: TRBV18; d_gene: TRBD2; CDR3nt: TGTGCCAGCTCACCACTCAGCGGGGGGGCCTCCGGGGAGCTGTTTTTT; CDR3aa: CASSPLSGGASGELFF
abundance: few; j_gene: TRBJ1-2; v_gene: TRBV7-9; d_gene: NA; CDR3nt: TGTGCCAGCAGCCGTGGAGGGGATGACTATGGCTACACCTTC; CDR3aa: CASSRGGDDYGYTF
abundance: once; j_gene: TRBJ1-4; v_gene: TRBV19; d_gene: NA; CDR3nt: TGTGCCAGTAGTATACAGGGGTCGCGTGAAAAACTGTTTTTT; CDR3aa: CASSIQGSREKLFF
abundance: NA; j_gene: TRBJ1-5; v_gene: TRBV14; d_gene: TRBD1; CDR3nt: TGTGCCAGCAGCCAACCGGGACAGGGACCTAATCAGCCCCAGCATTTT; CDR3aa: CASSQPGQGPNQPQHF
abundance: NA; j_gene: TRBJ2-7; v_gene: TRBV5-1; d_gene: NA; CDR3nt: TGCGCCAGCAGCCTGTCGTCCAGATACGAGCAGTACTTC; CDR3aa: CASSLSSRYEQYF